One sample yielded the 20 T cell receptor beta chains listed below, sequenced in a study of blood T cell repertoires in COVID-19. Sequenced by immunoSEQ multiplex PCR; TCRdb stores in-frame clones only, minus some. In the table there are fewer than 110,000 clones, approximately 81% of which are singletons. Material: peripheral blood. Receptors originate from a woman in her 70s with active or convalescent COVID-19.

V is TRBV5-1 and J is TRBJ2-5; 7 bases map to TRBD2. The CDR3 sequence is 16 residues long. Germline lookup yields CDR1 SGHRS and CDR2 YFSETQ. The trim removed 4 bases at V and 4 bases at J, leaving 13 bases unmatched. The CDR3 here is CASSNPGAGVLETQYF. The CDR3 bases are TGCGCCAGCAGCAACCCCGGGGCGGGAGTTTTAGAGACCCAGTACTTC.

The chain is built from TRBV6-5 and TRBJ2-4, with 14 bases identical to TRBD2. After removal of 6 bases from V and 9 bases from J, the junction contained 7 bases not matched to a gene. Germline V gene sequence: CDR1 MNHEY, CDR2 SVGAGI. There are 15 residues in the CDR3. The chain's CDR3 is CASRTSGGVMGIQYF. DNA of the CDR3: TGTGCCAGCAGGACTAGCGGGGGGGTAATGGGCATTCAGTACTTC.

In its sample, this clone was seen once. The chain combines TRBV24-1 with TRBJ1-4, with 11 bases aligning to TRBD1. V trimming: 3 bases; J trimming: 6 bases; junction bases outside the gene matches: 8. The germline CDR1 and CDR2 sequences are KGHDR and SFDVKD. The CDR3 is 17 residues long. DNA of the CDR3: TGTGCCACCAGTGATCCCGGACAGGGGGCCGCTCATGAAAAACTGTTTTTT. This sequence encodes CATSDPGQGAAHEKLFF.

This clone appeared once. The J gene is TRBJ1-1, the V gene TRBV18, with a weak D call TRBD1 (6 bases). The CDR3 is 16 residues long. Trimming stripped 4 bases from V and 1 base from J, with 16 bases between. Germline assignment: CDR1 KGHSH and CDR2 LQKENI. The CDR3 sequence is CASSRAVGTTNTEAFF. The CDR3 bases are TGTGCCAGCTCACGAGCCGTTGGGACAACGAACACTGAAGCTTTCTTT.

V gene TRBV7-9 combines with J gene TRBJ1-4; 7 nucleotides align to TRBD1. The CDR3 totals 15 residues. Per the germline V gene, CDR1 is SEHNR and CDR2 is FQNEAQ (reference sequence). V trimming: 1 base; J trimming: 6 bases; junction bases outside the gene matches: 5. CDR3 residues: CASSLEGGTHEKLFF. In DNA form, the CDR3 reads TGTGCCAGCAGCTTAGAAGGGGGCACGCATGAAAAACTGTTTTTT.

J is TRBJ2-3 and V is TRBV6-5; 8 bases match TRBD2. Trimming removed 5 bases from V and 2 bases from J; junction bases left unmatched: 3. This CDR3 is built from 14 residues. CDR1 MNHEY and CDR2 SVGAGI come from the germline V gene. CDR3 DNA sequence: TGTGCCAGCAGTCGGGGGGGAAACACAGATACGCAGTATTTT. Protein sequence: CASSRGGNTDTQYF.

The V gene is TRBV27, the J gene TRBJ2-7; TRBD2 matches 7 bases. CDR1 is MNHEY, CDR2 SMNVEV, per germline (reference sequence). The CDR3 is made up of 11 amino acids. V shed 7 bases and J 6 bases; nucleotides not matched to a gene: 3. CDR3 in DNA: TGTGCCAGCATGGGGAGGGGCGAGCAGTACTTC. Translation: CASMGRGEQYF.

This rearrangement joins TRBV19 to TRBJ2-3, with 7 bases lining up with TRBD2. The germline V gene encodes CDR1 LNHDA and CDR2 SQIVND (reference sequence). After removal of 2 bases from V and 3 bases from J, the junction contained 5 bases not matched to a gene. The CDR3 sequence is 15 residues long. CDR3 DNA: TGTGCCAGTAGTATACGCGGGGGAGAAACAGATACGCAGTATTTT. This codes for CASSIRGGETDTQYF.

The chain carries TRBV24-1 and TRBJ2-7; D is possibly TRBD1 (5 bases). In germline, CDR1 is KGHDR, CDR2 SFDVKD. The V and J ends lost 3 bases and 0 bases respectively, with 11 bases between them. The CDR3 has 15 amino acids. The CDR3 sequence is CATSDLRVGSYEQYF. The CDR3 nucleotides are TGTGCCACCAGTGATCTCAGGGTGGGCTCCTACGAGCAGTACTTC.

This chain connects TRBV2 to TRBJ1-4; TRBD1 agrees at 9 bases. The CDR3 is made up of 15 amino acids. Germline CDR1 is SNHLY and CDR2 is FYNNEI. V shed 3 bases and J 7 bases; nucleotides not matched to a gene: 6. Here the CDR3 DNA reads TGTGCCAGCAGTGAGAACAGGGGGCGAGGTGAAAAACTGTTTTTT. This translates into CASSENRGRGEKLFF.

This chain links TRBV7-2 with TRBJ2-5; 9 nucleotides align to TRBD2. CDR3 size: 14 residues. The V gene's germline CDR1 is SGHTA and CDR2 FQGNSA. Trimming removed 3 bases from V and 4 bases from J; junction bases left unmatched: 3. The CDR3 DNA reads TGTGCCAGCAGCTTTAGCGGGGGAGGAGAGACCCAGTACTTC. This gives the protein CASSFSGGGETQYF.

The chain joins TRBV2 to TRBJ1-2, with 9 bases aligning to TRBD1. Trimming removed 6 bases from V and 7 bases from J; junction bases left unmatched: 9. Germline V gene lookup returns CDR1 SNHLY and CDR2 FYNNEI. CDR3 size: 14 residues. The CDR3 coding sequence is TGTGCCAGCAGCCCTTCGGGGACAGGGACTGGCTACACCTTC. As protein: CASSPSGTGTGYTF.

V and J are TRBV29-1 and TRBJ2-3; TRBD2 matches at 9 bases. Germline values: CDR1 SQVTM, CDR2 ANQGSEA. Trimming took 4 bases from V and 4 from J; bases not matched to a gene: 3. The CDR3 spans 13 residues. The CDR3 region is CSVVSGGADTQYF. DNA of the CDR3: TGCAGCGTTGTTAGCGGGGGCGCAGATACGCAGTATTTT.

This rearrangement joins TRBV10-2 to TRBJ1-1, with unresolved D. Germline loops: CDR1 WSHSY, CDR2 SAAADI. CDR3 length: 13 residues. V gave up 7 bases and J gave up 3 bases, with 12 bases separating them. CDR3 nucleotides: TGCGCCAGCACTGGGCGAGCGGACACTGAAGCTTTCTTT. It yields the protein CASTGRADTEAFF.

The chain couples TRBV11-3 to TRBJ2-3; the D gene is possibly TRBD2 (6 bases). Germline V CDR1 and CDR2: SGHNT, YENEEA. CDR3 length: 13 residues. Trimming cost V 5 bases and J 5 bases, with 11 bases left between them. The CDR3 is CASSQTRLDTQYF. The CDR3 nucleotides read TGTGCCAGCAGCCAGACTAGATTAGATACGCAGTATTTT.

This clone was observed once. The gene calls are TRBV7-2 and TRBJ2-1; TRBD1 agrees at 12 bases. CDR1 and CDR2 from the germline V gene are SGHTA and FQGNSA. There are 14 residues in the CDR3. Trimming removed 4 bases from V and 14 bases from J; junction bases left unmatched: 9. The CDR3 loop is CASSSSGTGGVKFF. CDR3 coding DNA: TGTGCCAGCAGCTCATCCGGGACAGGGGGCGTAAAGTTCTTC.

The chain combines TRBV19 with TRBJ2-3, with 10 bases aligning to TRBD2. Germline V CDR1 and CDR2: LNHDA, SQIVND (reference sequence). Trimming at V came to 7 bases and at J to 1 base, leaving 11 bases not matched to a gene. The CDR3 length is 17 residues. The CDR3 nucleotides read TGTGCCAGTACCCTCAGGGCTAGCGGGAGTGGCACAGATACGCAGTATTTT. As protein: CASTLRASGSGTDTQYF.

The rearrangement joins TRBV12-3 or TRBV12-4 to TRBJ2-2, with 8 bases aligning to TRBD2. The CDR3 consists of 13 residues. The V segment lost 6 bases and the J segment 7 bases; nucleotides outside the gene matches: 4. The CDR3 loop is CASSSREGGELFF. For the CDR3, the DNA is TGTGCCAGCAGCTCACGGGAGGGCGGGGAGCTGTTTTTT.

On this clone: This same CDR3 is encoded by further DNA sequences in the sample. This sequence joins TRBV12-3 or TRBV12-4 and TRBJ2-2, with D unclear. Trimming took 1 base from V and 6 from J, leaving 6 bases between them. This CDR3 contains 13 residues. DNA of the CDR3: TGTGCCAGCAGTTTAGGAGGTGCCGGGGAGCTGTTTTTT. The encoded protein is CASSLGGAGELFF.

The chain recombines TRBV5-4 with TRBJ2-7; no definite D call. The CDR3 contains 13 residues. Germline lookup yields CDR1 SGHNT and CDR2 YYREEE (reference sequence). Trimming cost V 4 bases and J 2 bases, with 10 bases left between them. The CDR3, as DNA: TGTGCCAGCAGCCCCCCCTCTACCTACGAGCAGTACTTC. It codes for CASSPPSTYEQYF.